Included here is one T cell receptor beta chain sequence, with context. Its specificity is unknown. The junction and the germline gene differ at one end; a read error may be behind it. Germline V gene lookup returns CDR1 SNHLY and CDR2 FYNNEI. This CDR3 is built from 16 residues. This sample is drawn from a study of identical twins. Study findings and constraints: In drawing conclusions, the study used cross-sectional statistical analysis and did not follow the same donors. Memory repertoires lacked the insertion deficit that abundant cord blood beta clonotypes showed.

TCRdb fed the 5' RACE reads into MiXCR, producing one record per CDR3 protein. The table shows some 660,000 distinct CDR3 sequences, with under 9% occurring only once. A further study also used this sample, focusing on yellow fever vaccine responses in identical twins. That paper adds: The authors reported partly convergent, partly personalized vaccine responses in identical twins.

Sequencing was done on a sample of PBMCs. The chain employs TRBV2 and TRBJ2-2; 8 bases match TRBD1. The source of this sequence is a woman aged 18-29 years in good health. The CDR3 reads CASSEARQGNSGELFF. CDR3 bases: TGTGCCAGCAGTGAAGCAAGACAGGGGAACTCCGGGGAGCTGTTTTTT.